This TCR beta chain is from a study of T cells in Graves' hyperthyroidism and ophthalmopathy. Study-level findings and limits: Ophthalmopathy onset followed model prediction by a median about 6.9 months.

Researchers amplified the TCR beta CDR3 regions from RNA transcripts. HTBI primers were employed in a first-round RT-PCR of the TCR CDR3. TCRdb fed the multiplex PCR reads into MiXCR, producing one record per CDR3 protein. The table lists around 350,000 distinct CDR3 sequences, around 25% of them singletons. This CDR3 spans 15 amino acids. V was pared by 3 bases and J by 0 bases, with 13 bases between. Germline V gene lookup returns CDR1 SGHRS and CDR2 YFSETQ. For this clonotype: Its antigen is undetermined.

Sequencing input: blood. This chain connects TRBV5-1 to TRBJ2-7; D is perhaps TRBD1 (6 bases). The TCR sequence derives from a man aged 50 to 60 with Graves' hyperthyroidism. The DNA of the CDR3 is TGCGCCAGCAGCTCAGGGACATCTAGCTCCTACGAGCAGTACTTC. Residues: CASSSGTSSSYEQYF.